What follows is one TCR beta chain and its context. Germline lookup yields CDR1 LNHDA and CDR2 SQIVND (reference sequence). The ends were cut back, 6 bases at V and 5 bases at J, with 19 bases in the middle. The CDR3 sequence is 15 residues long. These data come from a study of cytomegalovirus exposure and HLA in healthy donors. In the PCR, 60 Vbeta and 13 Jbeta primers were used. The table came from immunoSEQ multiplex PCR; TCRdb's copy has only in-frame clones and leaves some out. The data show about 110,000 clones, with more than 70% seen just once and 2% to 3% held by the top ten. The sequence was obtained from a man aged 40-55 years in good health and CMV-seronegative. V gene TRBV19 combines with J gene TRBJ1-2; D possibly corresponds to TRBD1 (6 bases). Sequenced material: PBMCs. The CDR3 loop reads CASRATGIRTYGYTF. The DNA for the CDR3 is TGTGCCAGTAGGGCAACAGGGATCCGAACTTATGGCTACACCTTC.